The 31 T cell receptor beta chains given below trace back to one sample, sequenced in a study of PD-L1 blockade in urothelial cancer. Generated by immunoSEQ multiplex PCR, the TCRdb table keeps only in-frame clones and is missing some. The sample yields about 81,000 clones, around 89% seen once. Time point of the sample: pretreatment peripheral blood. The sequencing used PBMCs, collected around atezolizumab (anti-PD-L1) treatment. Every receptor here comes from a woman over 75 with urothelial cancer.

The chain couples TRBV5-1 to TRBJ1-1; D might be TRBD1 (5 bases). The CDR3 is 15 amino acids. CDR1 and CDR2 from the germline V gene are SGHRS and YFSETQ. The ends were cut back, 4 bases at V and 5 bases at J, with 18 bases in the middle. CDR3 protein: CASSPGHLQRTEAFF. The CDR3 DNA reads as TGCGCCAGCAGCCCAGGACATCTCCAAAGGACTGAAGCTTTCTTT.

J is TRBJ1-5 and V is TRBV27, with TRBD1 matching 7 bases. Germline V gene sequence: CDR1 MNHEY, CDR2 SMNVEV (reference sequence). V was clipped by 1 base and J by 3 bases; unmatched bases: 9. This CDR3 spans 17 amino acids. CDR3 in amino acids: CASSLLGDSGYNQPQHF. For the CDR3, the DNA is TGTGCCAGCAGTTTATTAGGGGACAGCGGATACAATCAGCCCCAGCATTTT.

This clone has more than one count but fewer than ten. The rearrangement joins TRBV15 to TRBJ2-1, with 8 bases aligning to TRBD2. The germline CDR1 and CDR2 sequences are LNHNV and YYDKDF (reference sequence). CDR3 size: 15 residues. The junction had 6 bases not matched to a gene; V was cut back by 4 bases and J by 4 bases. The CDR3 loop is CATSTIAGSYNEQFF. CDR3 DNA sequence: TGTGCCACCAGCACTATAGCGGGATCTTACAATGAGCAGTTCTTC.

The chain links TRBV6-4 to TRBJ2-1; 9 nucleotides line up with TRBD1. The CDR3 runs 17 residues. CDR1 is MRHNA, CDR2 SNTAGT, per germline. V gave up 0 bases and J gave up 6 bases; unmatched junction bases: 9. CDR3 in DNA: TGTGCCAGCAGTGACTCGTATGGGGACAGGGCGGGCAATGAGCAGTTCTTC. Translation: CASSDSYGDRAGNEQFF.

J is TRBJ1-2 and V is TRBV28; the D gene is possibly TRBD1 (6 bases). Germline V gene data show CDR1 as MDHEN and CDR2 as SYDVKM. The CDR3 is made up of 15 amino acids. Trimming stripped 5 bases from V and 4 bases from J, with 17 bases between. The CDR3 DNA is TGTGCCAGCAGTCAGGGGAGCCAAGGGGGCTATGGCTACACCTTC. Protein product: CASSQGSQGGYGYTF.

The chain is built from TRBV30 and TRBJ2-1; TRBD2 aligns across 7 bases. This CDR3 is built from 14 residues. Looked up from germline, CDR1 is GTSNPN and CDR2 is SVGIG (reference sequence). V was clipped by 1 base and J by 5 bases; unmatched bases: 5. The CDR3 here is CAWSALAGDNEQFF. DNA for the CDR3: TGTGCCTGGAGTGCCTTGGCGGGGGACAATGAGCAGTTCTTC.

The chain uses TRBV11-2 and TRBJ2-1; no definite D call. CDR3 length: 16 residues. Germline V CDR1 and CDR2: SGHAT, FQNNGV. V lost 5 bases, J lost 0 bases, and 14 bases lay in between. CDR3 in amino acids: CASSRGAASSYNEQFF. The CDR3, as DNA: TGTGCCAGCAGCCGTGGCGCGGCCAGCTCCTACAATGAGCAGTTCTTC.

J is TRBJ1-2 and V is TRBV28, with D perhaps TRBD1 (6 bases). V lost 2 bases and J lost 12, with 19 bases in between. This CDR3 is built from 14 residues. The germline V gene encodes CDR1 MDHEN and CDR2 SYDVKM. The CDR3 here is CASSLGWGAGGNTF. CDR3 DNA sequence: TGTGCCAGCAGTTTAGGGTGGGGAGCGGGGGGCAACACCTTC.

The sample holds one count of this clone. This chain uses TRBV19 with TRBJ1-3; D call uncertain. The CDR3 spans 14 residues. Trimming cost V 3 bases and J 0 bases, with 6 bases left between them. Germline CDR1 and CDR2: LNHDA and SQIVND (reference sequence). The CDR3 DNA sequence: TGTGCCAGTAGTATGTACAGCTCTGGAAACACCATATATTTT. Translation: CASSMYSSGNTIYF.

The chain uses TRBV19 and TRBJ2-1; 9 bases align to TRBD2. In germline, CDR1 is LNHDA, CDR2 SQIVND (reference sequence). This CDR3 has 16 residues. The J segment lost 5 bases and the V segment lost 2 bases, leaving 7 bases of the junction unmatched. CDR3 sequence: CASSITAGGPDNEQFF. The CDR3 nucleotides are TGTGCCAGTAGTATAACTGCGGGAGGGCCGGACAATGAGCAGTTCTTC.

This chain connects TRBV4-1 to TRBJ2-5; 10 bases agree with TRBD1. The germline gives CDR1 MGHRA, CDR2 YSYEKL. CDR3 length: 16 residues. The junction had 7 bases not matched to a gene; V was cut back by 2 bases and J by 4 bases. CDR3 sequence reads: CASSQTGQGVSETQYF. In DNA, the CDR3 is TGCGCCAGCAGCCAAACCGGACAGGGGGTTTCAGAGACCCAGTACTTC.

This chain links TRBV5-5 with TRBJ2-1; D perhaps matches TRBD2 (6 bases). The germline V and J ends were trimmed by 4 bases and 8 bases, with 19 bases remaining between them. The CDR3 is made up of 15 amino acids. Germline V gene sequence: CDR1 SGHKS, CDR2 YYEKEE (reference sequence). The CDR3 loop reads CASSPLASPFDEQFF. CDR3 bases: TGTGCCAGCAGCCCACTAGCCTCCCCTTTCGATGAGCAGTTCTTC.

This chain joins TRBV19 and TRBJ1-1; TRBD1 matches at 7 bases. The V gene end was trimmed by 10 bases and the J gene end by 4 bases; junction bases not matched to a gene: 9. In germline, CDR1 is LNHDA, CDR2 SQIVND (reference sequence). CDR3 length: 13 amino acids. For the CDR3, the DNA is TGTGCCACTCAGGGGGATAACGGCACTGAAGCTTTCTTT. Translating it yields CATQGDNGTEAFF.

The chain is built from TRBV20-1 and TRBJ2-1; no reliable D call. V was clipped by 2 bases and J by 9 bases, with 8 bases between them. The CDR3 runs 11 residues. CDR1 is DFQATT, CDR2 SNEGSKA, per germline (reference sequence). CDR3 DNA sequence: TGCAGTGCTAGACGACTCGGTGAGCAGTTCTTC. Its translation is CSARRLGEQFF.

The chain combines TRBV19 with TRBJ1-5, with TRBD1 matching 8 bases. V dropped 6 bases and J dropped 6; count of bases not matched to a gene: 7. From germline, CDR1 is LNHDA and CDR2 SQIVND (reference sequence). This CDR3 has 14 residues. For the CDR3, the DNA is TGTGCCAGTAGGCTCAGGGGGCGCGGTCAGCCCCAGCATTTT. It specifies CASRLRGRGQPQHF.

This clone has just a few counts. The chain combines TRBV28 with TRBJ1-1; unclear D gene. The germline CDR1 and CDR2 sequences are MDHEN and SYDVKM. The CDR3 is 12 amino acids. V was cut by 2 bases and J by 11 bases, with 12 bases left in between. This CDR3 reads CASSLLGKWAFF. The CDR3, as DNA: TGTGCCAGCAGTTTACTAGGAAAGTGGGCTTTCTTT.

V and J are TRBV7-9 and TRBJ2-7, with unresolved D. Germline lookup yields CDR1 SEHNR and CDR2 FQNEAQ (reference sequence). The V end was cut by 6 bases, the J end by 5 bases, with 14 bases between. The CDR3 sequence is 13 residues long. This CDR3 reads CASSSPNRDEQYF. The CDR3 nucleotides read TGTGCCAGCAGTTCCCCGAATCGGGACGAGCAGTACTTC.

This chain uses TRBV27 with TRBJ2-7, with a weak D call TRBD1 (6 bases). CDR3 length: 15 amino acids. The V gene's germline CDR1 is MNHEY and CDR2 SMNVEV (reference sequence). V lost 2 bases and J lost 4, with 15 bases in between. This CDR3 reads CASSLAAGAGYEQYF. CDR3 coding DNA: TGTGCCAGCAGTTTAGCGGCAGGGGCTGGTTACGAGCAGTACTTC.

This CDR3 reads CASSSPGLKGDNEQFF. For the CDR3, the DNA is TGTGCCAGCAGTTCCCCGGGGCTCAAGGGGGACAATGAGCAGTTCTTC. The chain is built from TRBV27 and TRBJ2-1; TRBD1 is a possible D gene (6 bases). V was clipped by 4 bases and J by 5 bases, with 18 bases between them. The CDR3 sequence is 16 residues long. Germline V CDR1 and CDR2: MNHEY, SMNVEV (reference sequence).

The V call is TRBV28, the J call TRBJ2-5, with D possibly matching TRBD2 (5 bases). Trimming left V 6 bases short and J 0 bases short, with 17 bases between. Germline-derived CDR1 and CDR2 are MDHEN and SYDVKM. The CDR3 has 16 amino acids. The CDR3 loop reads CASSTVVARYQETQYF. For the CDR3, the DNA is TGTGCCAGCAGCACTGTGGTAGCGCGGTACCAAGAGACCCAGTACTTC.

Written as DNA, the CDR3 is TGCGCCAGCAGGACAGGGGGCACTGAAGCTTTCTTT. This codes for CASRTGGTEAFF. The J gene is TRBJ1-1, the V gene TRBV4-1; the match to TRBD1 covers 9 bases. This CDR3 is built from 12 residues. V lost 6 bases to trimming and J lost 4 bases; unmatched junction nucleotides: 0. Germline loops: CDR1 MGHRA, CDR2 YSYEKL.

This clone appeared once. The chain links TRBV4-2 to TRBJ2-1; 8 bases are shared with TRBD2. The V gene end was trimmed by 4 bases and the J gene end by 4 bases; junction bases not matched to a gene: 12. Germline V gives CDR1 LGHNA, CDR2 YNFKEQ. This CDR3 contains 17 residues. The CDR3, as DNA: TGTGCCAGCAGCCCCGAGGGGACTAGGGGCGGTTACAATGAGCAGTTCTTC. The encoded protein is CASSPEGTRGGYNEQFF.

The CDR3 reads CASSQDGGNTEAFF. DNA for the CDR3: TGTGCCAGTAGCCAGGACGGGGGGAACACTGAAGCTTTCTTT. The gene calls are TRBV19 and TRBJ1-1; weak D call: TRBD1 (5 bases). V was trimmed by 6 bases and J by 1 base, leaving 12 bases between them. Germline CDR1 and CDR2: LNHDA and SQIVND (reference sequence). CDR3 size: 14 residues. Full variable domain (outside the CDR3, taken from reference TRBV19 and TRBJ1-1): DGGITQSPKYLFRKEGQNVTLSCEQNLNHDAMYWYRQDPGQGLRLIYYSQIVNDFQKGDIAEGYSVSREKKESFPLTVTSAQKNPTAFYLCASSQDGGNTEAFFGQGTRLTVV.

CDR3 region: CASSVGGAGGEQYF. DNA of the CDR3: TGTGCCAGCAGCGTAGGAGGAGCAGGAGGCGAGCAGTACTTC. The rearrangement links TRBV9 to TRBJ2-7; TRBD2 is a possible D gene (5 bases). Per the germline V gene, CDR1 is SGDLS and CDR2 is YYNGEE. This CDR3 comprises 14 residues. Trimming took 0 bases from V and 6 from J, leaving 13 bases between them.

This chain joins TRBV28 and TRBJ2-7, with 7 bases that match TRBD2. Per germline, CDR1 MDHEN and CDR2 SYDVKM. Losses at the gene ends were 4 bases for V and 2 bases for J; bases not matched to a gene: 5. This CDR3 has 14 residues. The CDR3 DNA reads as TGTGCCAGCAGTTCCGGGGGGTCGACCTACGAGCAGTACTTC. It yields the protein CASSSGGSTYEQYF.

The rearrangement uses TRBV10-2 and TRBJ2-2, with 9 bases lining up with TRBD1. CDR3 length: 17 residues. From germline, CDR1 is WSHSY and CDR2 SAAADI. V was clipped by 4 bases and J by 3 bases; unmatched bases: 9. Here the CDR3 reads CASSGSQRTGDTGELFF. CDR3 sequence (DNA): TGCGCCAGCAGTGGATCACAGCGGACAGGGGACACCGGGGAGCTGTTTTTT.

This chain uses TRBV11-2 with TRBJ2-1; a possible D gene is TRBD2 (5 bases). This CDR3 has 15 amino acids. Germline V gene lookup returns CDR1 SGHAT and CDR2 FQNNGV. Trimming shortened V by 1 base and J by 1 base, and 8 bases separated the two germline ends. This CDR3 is CASSLVRGSYNEQFF. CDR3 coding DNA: TGTGCCAGCAGCTTAGTGCGAGGGTCCTACAATGAGCAGTTCTTC.

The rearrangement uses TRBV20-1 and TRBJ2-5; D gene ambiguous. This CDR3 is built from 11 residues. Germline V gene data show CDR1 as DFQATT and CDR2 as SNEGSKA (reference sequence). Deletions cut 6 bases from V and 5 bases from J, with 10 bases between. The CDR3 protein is CSAGPRETQYF. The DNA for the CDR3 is TGCAGTGCAGGTCCTAGGGAGACCCAGTACTTC.

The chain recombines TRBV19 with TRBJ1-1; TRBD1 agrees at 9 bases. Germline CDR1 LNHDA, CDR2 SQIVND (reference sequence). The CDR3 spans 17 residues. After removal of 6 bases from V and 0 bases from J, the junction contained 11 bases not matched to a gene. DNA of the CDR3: TGTGCCAGTAGGGACCACAGGGGGCCTAGCATGAACACTGAAGCTTTCTTT. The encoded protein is CASRDHRGPSMNTEAFF.

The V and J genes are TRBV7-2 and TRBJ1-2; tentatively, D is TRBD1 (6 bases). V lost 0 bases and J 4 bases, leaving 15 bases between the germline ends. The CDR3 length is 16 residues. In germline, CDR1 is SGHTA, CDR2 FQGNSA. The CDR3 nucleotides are TGTGCCAGCAGCTTAGCCGGGACACAAAAAGTCTATGGCTACACCTTC. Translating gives CASSLAGTQKVYGYTF.

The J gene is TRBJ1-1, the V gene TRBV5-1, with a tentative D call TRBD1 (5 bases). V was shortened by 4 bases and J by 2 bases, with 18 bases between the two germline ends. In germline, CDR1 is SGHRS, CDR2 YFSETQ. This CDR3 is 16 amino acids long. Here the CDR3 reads CASSQSIGHPNTEAFF. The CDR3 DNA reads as TGCGCCAGCAGCCAGTCGATAGGACACCCCAACACTGAAGCTTTCTTT.